The clone carrying this T cell receptor (beta chain) appeared a few times. The target antigen is unknown. These data come from a study of T-cell memory formation after mild COVID-19. CDR1 and CDR2 from the germline V gene are MNHEY and SVGAGI. V lost 2 bases, J lost 4 bases, and 15 bases lay in between. CDR3 length: 16 residues. Study-wide points: There was a balanced CD4/CD8 profile in clones contracting day 15 to 85, and later expanders leaned CD4+.

TCRdb re-called the 5' RACE reads through MiXCR, storing one row per CDR3 protein. Here the sample spans approximately 45,000 distinct CDR3 sequences, over 6.5% being singletons. This receptor was identified in an adult who had mild COVID-19 (a few samples of this study predate the infection). Cell type and time point are not known. The sequenced sample consisted of PBMCs or a T cell subset sorted from them (not recorded which). The chain is built from TRBV6-5 and TRBJ1-3, with a weak D call TRBD1 (6 bases). CDR3 loop: CASSYGFTGTGNTIYF. The CDR3 nucleotides read TGTGCCAGCAGTTACGGGTTTACAGGGACAGGAAACACCATATATTTT.